The table lists the clone carrying this T cell receptor beta chain with a few counts. This entry belongs to a study of CD8 T cells in Susac syndrome. Random hexamers were used to reverse transcribe the RNA input (about 0.5 to 1 ug). An immunoSEQ multiplex PCR amplified TCR beta CDR3 over 54 Vbeta and 13 Jbeta. TCRdb redid the calling of the immunoSEQ multiplex PCR reads with MiXCR, one entry per CDR3 protein. In the table there are fewer than 350,000 distinct CDR3 sequences, over 75% of which are singletons. From germline, CDR1 is MGHDK and CDR2 SYGVNS. V lost 0 bases to trimming and J lost 7 bases, with 13 bases between them. The CDR3 loop spans 14 amino acids.

The receptor was derived from a human donor with multiple sclerosis. This rearrangement joins TRBV25-1 to TRBJ2-7, with a tentative D call TRBD2 (5 bases). Sequencing input: CD8+ T cells from PBMCs. The chain's CDR3 is CASSEYYNTGEQYF. CDR3 coding DNA: TGTGCCAGCAGTGAATACTACAACACGGGGGAGCAGTACTTC.